Listed below are T cell receptor beta chains from one sample, sequenced in a study of cytomegalovirus exposure and HLA in healthy donors. The repertoire was sequenced with immunoSEQ multiplex PCR; TCRdb's copy has only in-frame clones and lacks some. The sample includes about 120,000 clones. What was sequenced was PBMCs. The source of these receptors is a woman aged 40-49 years in good health and CMV-seropositive. Each CDR3 is given with its conserved first and last residue. The D gene is left open where the match is weak.

cdr3_aa: CASSLATTLGTGELFF
cdr3_nt: TGTGCCAGCAGCTTAGCGACTACCCTTGGCACCGGGGAGCTGTTTTTT
j_call: TRBJ2-2
d_call: NA
v_call: TRBV7-2

cdr3_aa: CASSSTGATNEKLFF
cdr3_nt: TGTGCCAGCAGTTCTACAGGGGCAACTAATGAAAAACTGTTTTTT
j_call: TRBJ1-4
d_call: TRBD1
v_call: TRBV28

cdr3_aa: CASSFGGTYNEQFF
cdr3_nt: TGTGCCAGCAGTTTCGGGGGAACCTACAATGAGCAGTTCTTC
j_call: TRBJ2-1
d_call: NA
v_call: TRBV27

cdr3_aa: CASSPATSGLSNTGELFF
cdr3_nt: TGTGCCAGCTCACCAGCGACTAGCGGATTATCGAACACCGGGGAGCTGTTTTTT
j_call: TRBJ2-2
d_call: TRBD2
v_call: TRBV18

cdr3_aa: CATSREVGRAGTGGADTQYF
cdr3_nt: TGTGCCACCAGCAGAGAAGTAGGGCGCGCTGGGACAGGGGGCGCAGATACGCAGTATTTT
j_call: TRBJ2-3
d_call: TRBD1
v_call: TRBV15

cdr3_aa: CAISDRRDYNEQFF
cdr3_nt: TGTGCCATCAGTGATAGGCGGGATTACAATGAGCAGTTCTTC
j_call: TRBJ2-1
d_call: NA
v_call: TRBV10-3

cdr3_aa: CASSPQAEAFF
cdr3_nt: TGTGCCAGCAGCCCTCAGGCTGAAGCTTTCTTT
j_call: TRBJ1-1
d_call: NA
v_call: TRBV7-9

cdr3_aa: CASSQLLGGEDTNYGYTF
cdr3_nt: TGCGCCAGCAGCCAACTACTCGGGGGGGAAGATACCAACTATGGCTACACCTTC
j_call: TRBJ1-2
d_call: NA
v_call: TRBV4-3

cdr3_aa: CASSDPSGPTDTQYF
cdr3_nt: TGCGCCAGCAGTGACCCTAGCGGACCCACAGATACGCAGTATTTT
j_call: TRBJ2-3
d_call: TRBD2
v_call: TRBV10-2

cdr3_aa: CASKQADGAGELFF
cdr3_nt: TGTGCCAGCAAACAAGCCGACGGGGCCGGGGAGCTGTTTTTT
j_call: TRBJ2-2
d_call: NA
v_call: TRBV6-6

cdr3_aa: CASSSQPGTGGVGGSYGYTF
cdr3_nt: TGCGCCAGCAGCTCGCAGCCCGGGACAGGGGGAGTCGGGGGTTCCTATGGCTACACCTTC
j_call: TRBJ1-2
d_call: TRBD1
v_call: TRBV5-1

cdr3_aa: CASSQNSNEKLFF
cdr3_nt: TGCGCCAGCAGCCAAAACAGTAATGAAAAACTGTTTTTT
j_call: TRBJ1-4
d_call: NA
v_call: TRBV4-3

cdr3_aa: CASSLSGDSYNEQFF
cdr3_nt: TGCGCCAGCAGTCTAAGCGGGGATTCCTACAATGAGCAGTTCTTC
j_call: TRBJ2-1
d_call: TRBD2
v_call: TRBV5-1

cdr3_aa: CASSVRTGDTGELFF
cdr3_nt: TGTGCCAGCAGTGTCCGGACAGGGGACACCGGGGAGCTGTTTTTT
j_call: TRBJ2-2
d_call: TRBD1
v_call: TRBV6-4